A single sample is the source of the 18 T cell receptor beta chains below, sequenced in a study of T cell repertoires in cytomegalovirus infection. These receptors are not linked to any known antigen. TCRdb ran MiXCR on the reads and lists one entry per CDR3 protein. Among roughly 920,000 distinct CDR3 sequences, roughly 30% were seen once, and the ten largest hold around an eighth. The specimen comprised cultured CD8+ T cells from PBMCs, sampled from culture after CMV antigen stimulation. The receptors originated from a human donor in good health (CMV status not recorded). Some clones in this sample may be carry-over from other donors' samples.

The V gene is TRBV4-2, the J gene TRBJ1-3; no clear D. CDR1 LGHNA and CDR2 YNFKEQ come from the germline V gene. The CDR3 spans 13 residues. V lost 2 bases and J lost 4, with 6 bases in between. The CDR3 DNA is TGTGCCAGCAGCCAAAACAAGGGAAACACCATATATTTT. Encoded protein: CASSQNKGNTIYF.

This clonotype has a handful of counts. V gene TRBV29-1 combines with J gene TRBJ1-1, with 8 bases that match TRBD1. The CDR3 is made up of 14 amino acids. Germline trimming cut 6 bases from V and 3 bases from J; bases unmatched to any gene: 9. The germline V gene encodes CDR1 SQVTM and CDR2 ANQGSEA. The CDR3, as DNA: TGCAGCGTCCTGAGACAGGGGAGGTACACTGAAGCTTTCTTT. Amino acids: CSVLRQGRYTEAFF.

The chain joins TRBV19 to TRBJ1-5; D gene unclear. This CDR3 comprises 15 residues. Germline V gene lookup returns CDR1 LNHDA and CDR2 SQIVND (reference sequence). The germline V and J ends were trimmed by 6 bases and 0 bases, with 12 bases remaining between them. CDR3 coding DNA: TGTGCCAGTAGGGTCGGGAGGGATAGCAATCAGCCCCAGCATTTT. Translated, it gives CASRVGRDSNQPQHF. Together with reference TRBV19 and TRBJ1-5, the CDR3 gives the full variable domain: DGGITQSPKYLFRKEGQNVTLSCEQNLNHDAMYWYRQDPGQGLRLIYYSQIVNDFQKGDIAEGYSVSREKKESFPLTVTSAQKNPTAFYLCASRVGRDSNQPQHFGDGTRLSIL.

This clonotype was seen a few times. CDR3 DNA sequence: TGTGCCAGCAGCTTGGGGGACCGGGGGGTAGTGACCGGGGAGCTGTTTTTT. It is translated as CASSLGDRGVVTGELFF. This chain joins TRBV5-6 and TRBJ2-2, with TRBD2 identical over 7 bases. CDR3 length equals 17 residues. The germline gives CDR1 SGHDT, CDR2 YYEEEE. V was pared by 0 bases and J by 5 bases, with 10 bases of the junction left unmatched.

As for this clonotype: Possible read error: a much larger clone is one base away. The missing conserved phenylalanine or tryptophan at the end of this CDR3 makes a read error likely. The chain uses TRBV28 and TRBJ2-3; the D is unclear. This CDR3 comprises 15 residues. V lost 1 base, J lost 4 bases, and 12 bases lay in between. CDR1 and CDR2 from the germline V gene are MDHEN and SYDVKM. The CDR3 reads CASSLSSSRADTQYL. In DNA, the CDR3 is TGTGCCAGCAGTTTATCTTCTAGTCGCGCAGATACGCAGTATTTG.

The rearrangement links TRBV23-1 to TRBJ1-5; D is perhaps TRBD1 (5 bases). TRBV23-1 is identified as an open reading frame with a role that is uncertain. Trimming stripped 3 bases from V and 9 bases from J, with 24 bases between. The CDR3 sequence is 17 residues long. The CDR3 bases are TGCGCCAGCAGTCAGCGTGGGGACCGGGACCAAGAGAGGCCCCAGCATTTT. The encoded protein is CASSQRGDRDQERPQHF.

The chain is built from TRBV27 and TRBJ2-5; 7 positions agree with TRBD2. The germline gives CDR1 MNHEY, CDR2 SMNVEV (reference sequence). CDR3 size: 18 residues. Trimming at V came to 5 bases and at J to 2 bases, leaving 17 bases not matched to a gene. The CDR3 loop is CASSPTQGASGLQETQYF. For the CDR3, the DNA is TGTGCCAGCAGTCCTACCCAAGGGGCTAGCGGATTACAAGAGACCCAGTACTTC.

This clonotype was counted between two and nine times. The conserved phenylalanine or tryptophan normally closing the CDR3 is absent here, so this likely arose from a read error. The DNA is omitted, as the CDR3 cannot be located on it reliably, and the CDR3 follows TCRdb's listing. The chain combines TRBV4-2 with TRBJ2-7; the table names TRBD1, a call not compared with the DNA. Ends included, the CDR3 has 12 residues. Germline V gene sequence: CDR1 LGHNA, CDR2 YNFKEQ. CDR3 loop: CASSQEGGDSSM.

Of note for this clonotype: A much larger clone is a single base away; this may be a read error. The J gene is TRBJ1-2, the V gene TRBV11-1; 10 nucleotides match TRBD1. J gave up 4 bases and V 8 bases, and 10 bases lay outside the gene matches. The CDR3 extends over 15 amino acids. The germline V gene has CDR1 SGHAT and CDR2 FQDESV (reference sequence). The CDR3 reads CASGSGQGFVYGYTF. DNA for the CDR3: TGTGCCAGCGGCTCGGGACAGGGGTTTGTCTATGGCTACACCTTC.

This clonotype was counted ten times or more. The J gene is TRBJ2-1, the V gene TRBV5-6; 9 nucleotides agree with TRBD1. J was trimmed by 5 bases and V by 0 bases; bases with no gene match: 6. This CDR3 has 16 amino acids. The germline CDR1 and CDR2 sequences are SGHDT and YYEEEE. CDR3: CASSLEGTGWNNEQFF. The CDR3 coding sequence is TGTGCCAGCAGCTTGGAAGGGACAGGGTGGAACAATGAGCAGTTCTTC.

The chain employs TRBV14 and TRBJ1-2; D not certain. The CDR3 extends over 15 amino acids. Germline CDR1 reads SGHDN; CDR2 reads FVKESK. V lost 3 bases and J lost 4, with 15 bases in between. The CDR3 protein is CASSHVPREPYGYTF. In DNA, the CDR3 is TGTGCCAGCAGCCATGTCCCCCGGGAGCCCTATGGCTACACCTTC.

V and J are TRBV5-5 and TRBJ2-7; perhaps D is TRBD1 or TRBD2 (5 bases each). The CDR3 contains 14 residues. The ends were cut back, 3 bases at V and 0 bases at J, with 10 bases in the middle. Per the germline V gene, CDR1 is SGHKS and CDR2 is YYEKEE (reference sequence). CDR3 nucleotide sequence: TGTGCCAGCAGCTGGGGGTCAGGCTCCTACGAGCAGTACGTC. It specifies CASSWGSGSYEQYV.

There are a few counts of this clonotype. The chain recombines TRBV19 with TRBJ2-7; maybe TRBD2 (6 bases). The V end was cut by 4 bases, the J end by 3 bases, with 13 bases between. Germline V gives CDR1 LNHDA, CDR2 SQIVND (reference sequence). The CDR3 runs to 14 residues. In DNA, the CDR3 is TGTGCCAGTAGTACGGGACTCGGTATCTACGAGCAGTACTTC. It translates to CASSTGLGIYEQYF.

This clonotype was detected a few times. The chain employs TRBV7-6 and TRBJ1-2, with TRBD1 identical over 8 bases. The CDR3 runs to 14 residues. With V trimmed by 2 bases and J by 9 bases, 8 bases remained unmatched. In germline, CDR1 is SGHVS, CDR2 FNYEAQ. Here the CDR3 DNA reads TGTGCCAGCAGCTTACCAGGGGGCGATTTCAGCTACACCTTC. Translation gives CASSLPGGDFSYTF.

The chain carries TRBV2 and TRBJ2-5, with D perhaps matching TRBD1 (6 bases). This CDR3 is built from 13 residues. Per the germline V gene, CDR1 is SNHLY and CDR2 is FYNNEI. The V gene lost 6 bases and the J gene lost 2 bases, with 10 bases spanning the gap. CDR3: CASRDSRQETQYF. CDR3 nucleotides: TGTGCCAGCAGGGACAGCCGGCAAGAGACCCAGTACTTC.

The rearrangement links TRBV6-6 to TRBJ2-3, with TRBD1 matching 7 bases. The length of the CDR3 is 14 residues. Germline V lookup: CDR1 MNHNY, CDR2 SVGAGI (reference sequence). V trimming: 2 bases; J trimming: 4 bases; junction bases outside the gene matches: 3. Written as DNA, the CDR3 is TGTGCCAGCAGTTACGCCCAGGGGGCAGATACGCAGTATTTT. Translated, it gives CASSYAQGADTQYF.

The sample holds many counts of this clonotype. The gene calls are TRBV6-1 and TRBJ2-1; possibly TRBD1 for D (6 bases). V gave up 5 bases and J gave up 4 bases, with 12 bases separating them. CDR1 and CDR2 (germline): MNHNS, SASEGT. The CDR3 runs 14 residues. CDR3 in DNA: TGTGCCAGCAGTCCTGGGACATTTTACAATGAGCAGTTCTTC. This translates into CASSPGTFYNEQFF.

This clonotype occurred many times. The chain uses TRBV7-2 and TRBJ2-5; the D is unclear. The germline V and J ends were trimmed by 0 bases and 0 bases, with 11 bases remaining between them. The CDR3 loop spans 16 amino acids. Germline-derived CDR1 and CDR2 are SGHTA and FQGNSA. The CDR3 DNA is TGTGCCAGCAGCTTAGCGGTGGGTAGCTACCAAGAGACCCAGTACTTC. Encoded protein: CASSLAVGSYQETQYF.